The T cell receptor beta chain described here comes from a study of OX40 agonist ivuxolimab in advanced cancers. Study as a whole: Partial responses occurred in three patients (one hepatocellular carcinoma, two cutaneous melanoma).

Study results and limitations: Researchers report that CD8+ T cells had, on average, more expanded clones than CD4+.

Concerning this clone: The antigen remains undetermined.

Systemic immunosuppression or autoimmune disease history was grounds to exclude patients. Germline V gene sequence: CDR1 SGHRS, CDR2 YFSETQ. V lost 4 bases and J lost 8, with 12 bases in between. The CDR3 spans 13 residues. This table comes from immunoSEQ multiplex PCR, and its TCRdb copy is limited to in-frame clones, with some not included. The sample includes about 53,000 clones, 75% to 85% of them seen just once. This specimen was CD4+ or CD8+ T cells sorted from blood, taken in a trial of the OX40 agonist ivuxolimab. This chain connects TRBV5-1 to TRBJ1-4, with no clear D. This receptor was obtained from an adult with an advanced solid tumor such as melanoma, head and neck, liver or kidney cancer. Here the CDR3 DNA reads TGCGCCAGCAGCAGGGAGGGCCGGGAAAAACTGTTTTTT. Amino acid sequence: CASSREGREKLFF.